The text below deals with one T cell receptor beta chain. This specimen comes from a study of blood T cells in healthy people across ages. Trimming left V 4 bases short and J 7 bases short, with 8 bases between. This CDR3 is 12 amino acids long. Germline lookup yields CDR1 DFQATT and CDR2 SNEGSKA (reference sequence). Alongside a J-beta primer mix, a sample-barcoded 5' primer served in a second PCR lasting roughly 6 to 11 cycles. Each of the samples gave a minimum of 2.5 million paired-end reads that contained CDR3. From the 5' RACE reads, TCRdb called clonotypes with MiXCR, one entry per CDR3 protein. The sample has about 1.8 million distinct CDR3 sequences, around half seen once.

J is TRBJ1-6 and V is TRBV20-1; D is ambiguous. This TCR came from a woman between 40 and 55 years old in good health. The specimen was blood. The CDR3 loop is CSAIFANSPLHF. The CDR3 region has the DNA TGCAGTGCTATTTTTGCGAATTCACCCCTCCACTTT.